The 18 T cell receptor beta chains below all came from one sample that was sequenced in a study of a mutant IDH1 vaccine in newly diagnosed glioma. Indicated time point: week 5, during vaccination. Topical imiquimod accompanied each vaccine dose, which consisted of 300 ug of mutant IDH1 20-mer peptide. Assay: immunoSEQ multiplex PCR; the TCRdb copy retains only in-frame clones and omits some. The data contain around 34,000 clones, around 60% of them singletons. No antigen is known for these receptors. The sequences come from PBMCs, collected from a glioma patient whose treatment included an IDH1 peptide vaccine. All receptors come from a woman aged 18-30 years with glioma.

DNA of the CDR3: TGTGCCAGTAGTTTCCCGCCCGGGACGTACACTGAAGCTTTCTTT. Translated: CASSFPPGTYTEAFF. V gene TRBV19 combines with J gene TRBJ1-1, with D possibly being TRBD1 (5 bases). V shed 5 bases and J shed 3 bases, with 16 bases lying between them. Germline V lookup: CDR1 LNHDA, CDR2 SQIVND (reference sequence). The CDR3 covers 15 residues.

The chain uses TRBV5-6 and TRBJ2-1; no definite D call. V was trimmed by 4 bases and J by 3 bases, leaving 14 bases between them. The CDR3 contains 15 residues. Germline values: CDR1 SGHDT, CDR2 YYEEEE. CDR3 nucleotide sequence: TGTGCCAGCAGCCTTAGGTCGACCTTCTACAATGAGCAGTTCTTC. Encoded protein: CASSLRSTFYNEQFF.

J is TRBJ2-5 and V is TRBV6-4, with TRBD1 as a possible D gene (5 bases). CDR1 is MRHNA and CDR2 is SNTAGT in the germline V gene. The length of the CDR3 is 13 residues. V lost 7 bases and J lost 3, with 12 bases in between. DNA for the CDR3: TGTGCCAGCAATTTCAGGGTCGAAGAGACCCAGTACTTC. Translation: CASNFRVEETQYF.

The J gene is TRBJ2-6, the V gene TRBV6-1; D is ambiguous. The CDR3 sequence is 16 residues long. Trimming left V 4 bases short and J 2 bases short, with 12 bases between. Germline loops: CDR1 MNHNS, CDR2 SASEGT. DNA for the CDR3: TGTGCCAGCAGTGTCAGCAACGAGGCTGGGGCCAACGTCCTGACTTTC. This codes for CASSVSNEAGANVLTF.

This clone was picked up a small number of times. V gene TRBV7-2 combines with J gene TRBJ1-1, with 7 bases aligning to TRBD1. Germline V gene lookup returns CDR1 SGHTA and CDR2 FQGNSA. Trimming took 4 bases from V and 4 from J; bases not matched to a gene: 6. There are 14 residues in the CDR3. In DNA form, the CDR3 reads TGTGCCAGCAGCTCCCTTCCAGGGGGCACTGAAGCTTTCTTT. Protein: CASSSLPGGTEAFF.

The table lists this clone with a few counts. The chain recombines TRBV19 with TRBJ1-1; D uncertain. This CDR3 is built from 15 residues. With 5 bases removed from V and 4 bases from J, the gap between germline ends came to 17 bases. CDR1 is LNHDA, CDR2 SQIVND, per germline (reference sequence). CDR3 coding DNA: TGTGCCAGTAGTCCCGGACCCCCGGGAGGCACTGAAGCTTTCTTT. The encoded protein is CASSPGPPGGTEAFF.

This clone has only a few counts. This chain uses TRBV7-6 with TRBJ2-7; 9 bases agree with TRBD1. V was pared by 1 base and J by 2 bases, with 0 bases of the junction left unmatched. Germline CDR1 SGHVS, CDR2 FNYEAQ. The CDR3 sequence is 14 residues long. CDR3 nucleotides: TGTGCCAGCAGCTTAGGGACAGGGGCCTACGAGCAGTACTTC. Protein product: CASSLGTGAYEQYF.

V gene TRBV27 combines with J gene TRBJ1-4; possible D gene TRBD1, 5 bases. The CDR3 totals 14 residues. Trimming pared 3 bases from V and 7 bases from J, leaving 12 bases between. CDR1 and CDR2 from the germline V gene are MNHEY and SMNVEV (reference sequence). The CDR3 DNA reads TGTGCCAGCAGTTTTGGGGGGTCGGGTGAAAAACTGTTTTTT. It codes for CASSFGGSGEKLFF.

The J gene is TRBJ2-3, the V gene TRBV19; 11 bases fit TRBD2. CDR1 is LNHDA, CDR2 SQIVND, per germline (reference sequence). V lost 7 bases and J lost 2; bases outside the gene matches: 5. CDR3 size: 15 residues. The CDR3 coding sequence is TGTGCCAGTACCCCGGGACTAGCGGACACAGATACGCAGTATTTT. Encoded protein: CASTPGLADTDTQYF.

V and J are TRBV5-8 and TRBJ2-1; 12 bases match TRBD2. V shed 2 bases and J 12 bases; nucleotides not matched to a gene: 12. The CDR3 extends over 16 amino acids. Germline values: CDR1 SGHTS, CDR2 YDEGEE. This CDR3 is CASSFWTSGVLGRQFF. The CDR3 nucleotides are TGTGCCAGCAGCTTTTGGACTAGCGGGGTACTCGGTCGGCAGTTCTTC.

The chain employs TRBV5-1 and TRBJ2-1, with 10 bases matching TRBD1. Germline V CDR1 and CDR2: SGHRS, YFSETQ. This CDR3 is 16 amino acids long. Trimming took 4 bases from V and 6 from J; bases not matched to a gene: 10. CDR3: CASSTSGTGAGNEQFF. The CDR3 DNA reads TGCGCCAGCAGCACGAGCGGGACAGGGGCAGGCAATGAGCAGTTCTTC.

This chain connects TRBV19 to TRBJ2-5, with TRBD2 identical over 8 bases. This CDR3 has 15 amino acids. Germline assignment: CDR1 LNHDA and CDR2 SQIVND (reference sequence). Trimming at V came to 7 bases and at J to 1 base, leaving 8 bases not matched to a gene. This CDR3 reads CASTQTSAAQETQYF. The CDR3 DNA reads as TGTGCCAGTACCCAGACTAGCGCCGCCCAAGAGACCCAGTACTTC. Full variable domain (remainder filled in from reference TRBV19 and TRBJ2-5): DGGITQSPKYLFRKEGQNVTLSCEQNLNHDAMYWYRQDPGQGLRLIYYSQIVNDFQKGDIAEGYSVSREKKESFPLTVTSAQKNPTAFYLCASTQTSAAQETQYFGPGTRLLVL.

This chain connects TRBV7-9 to TRBJ2-2, with D possibly called TRBD1 or TRBD2 (5 bases each). The CDR3 is made up of 14 amino acids. Trimming took off 5 bases at V and 7 bases at J, with 14 bases between the two ends. CDR1 is SEHNR, CDR2 FQNEAQ, per germline (reference sequence). The CDR3 loop is CASSHPTGGGELFF. As DNA, the CDR3 is TGTGCCAGCAGCCACCCGACTGGGGGCGGGGAGCTGTTTTTT. Combining the CDR3 with reference TRBV7-9 and TRBJ2-2 gives the whole variable domain DTGVSQNPRHKITKRGQNVTFRCDPISEHNRLYWYRQTLGQGPEFLTYFQNEAQLEKSRLLSDRFSAERPKGSFSTLEIQRTEQGDSAMYLCASSHPTGGGELFFGEGSRLTVL.

This sequence joins TRBV15 and TRBJ2-7; 7 bases match TRBD2. Per the germline V gene, CDR1 is LNHNV and CDR2 is YYDKDF (reference sequence). V was clipped by 5 bases and J by 0 bases; unmatched bases: 4. The CDR3 totals 14 residues. The chain's CDR3 is CATSGERGSYEQYF. The DNA for the CDR3 is TGTGCCACCAGCGGGGAGCGGGGCTCCTACGAGCAGTACTTC. Complete variable domain (other parts from reference TRBV15 and TRBJ2-7): DAMVIQNPRYQVTQFGKPVTLSCSQTLNHNVMYWYQQKSSQAPKLLFHYYDKDFNNEADTPDNFQSRRPNTSFCFLDIRSPGLGDTAMYLCATSGERGSYEQYFGPGTRLTVT.

For the CDR3, the DNA is TGCGCCAGCAGCCAAGATGACGGACTAGCCTACGAGCAGTACTTC. Translated, it gives CASSQDDGLAYEQYF. The chain couples TRBV4-3 to TRBJ2-7, with 7 bases lining up with TRBD2. In germline, CDR1 is LGHNA, CDR2 YSLEER. V lost 0 bases, J lost 2 bases, and 4 bases stayed unmatched. The CDR3 runs to 15 residues.

The chain recombines TRBV4-2 with TRBJ2-7, with TRBD1 matching over 9 bases. The trim removed 6 bases at V and 4 bases at J, leaving 4 bases unmatched. This CDR3 has 13 amino acids. From germline, CDR1 is LGHNA and CDR2 YNFKEQ. In nucleotides, the CDR3 is TGTGCCAGCAGGGACAGGGGCAATTACGAGCAGTACTTC. Amino acid sequence: CASRDRGNYEQYF.

This clone was counted only a few times. This chain links TRBV28 with TRBJ1-4; possible D gene TRBD1, 6 bases. From germline, CDR1 is MDHEN and CDR2 SYDVKM. There are 15 residues in the CDR3. Trimming removed 5 bases at V and 5 bases at J, with 15 bases between. CDR3 nucleotides: TGTGCCAGCAGTGCCGGTGGCAGGGGAAATGAAAAACTGTTTTTT. It specifies CASSAGGRGNEKLFF.

This clone appeared a few times. The V gene is TRBV19, the J gene TRBJ1-1, with 8 bases fitting TRBD1. CDR1 is LNHDA and CDR2 is SQIVND in the germline V gene (reference sequence). V lost 5 bases, J lost 2 bases, and 13 bases stayed unmatched. This CDR3 is 17 amino acids long. CDR3 bases: TGTGCCAGTAGTCCGGTTGGCAGGGGGCTGGAAAACACTGAAGCTTTCTTT. The encoded protein is CASSPVGRGLENTEAFF. Complete variable domain (other parts from reference TRBV19 and TRBJ1-1): DGGITQSPKYLFRKEGQNVTLSCEQNLNHDAMYWYRQDPGQGLRLIYYSQIVNDFQKGDIAEGYSVSREKKESFPLTVTSAQKNPTAFYLCASSPVGRGLENTEAFFGQGTRLTVV.